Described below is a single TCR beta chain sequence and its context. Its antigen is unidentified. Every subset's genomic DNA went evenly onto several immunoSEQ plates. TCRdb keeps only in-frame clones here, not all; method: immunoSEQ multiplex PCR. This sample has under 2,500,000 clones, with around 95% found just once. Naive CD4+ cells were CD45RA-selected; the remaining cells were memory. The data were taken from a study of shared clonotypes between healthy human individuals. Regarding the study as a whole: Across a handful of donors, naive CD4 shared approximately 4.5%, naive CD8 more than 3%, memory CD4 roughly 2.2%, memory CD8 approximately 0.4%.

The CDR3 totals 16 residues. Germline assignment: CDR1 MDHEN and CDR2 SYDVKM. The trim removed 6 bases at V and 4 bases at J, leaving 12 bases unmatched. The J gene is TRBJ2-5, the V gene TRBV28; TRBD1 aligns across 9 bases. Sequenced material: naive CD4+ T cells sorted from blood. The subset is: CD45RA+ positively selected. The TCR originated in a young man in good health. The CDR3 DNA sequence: TGTGCCAGCAGCCCCTGGACAGGGGTCTTGGGAGAGACCCAGTACTTC. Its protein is CASSPWTGVLGETQYF.